These T cell receptor beta chains were read from a single sample in a study of PD-1 blockade in classical Hodgkin lymphoma. Sequencing was performed with immunoSEQ multiplex PCR; in TCRdb, only in-frame clones are kept and a portion is missing. This table has around 58,000 clones, around nine tenths appearing once. The sample was peripheral blood mononuclear cells (PBMCs), taken at baseline. These receptor sequences come from a human donor with classical Hodgkin lymphoma. CDR3s include the opening cysteine and the closing phenylalanine or tryptophan. Fields, in order: J gene, CDR3 length, clone size, D gene, V gene, CDR3 protein, CDR3 DNA. The D gene is left open where the match is weak. Expanded clones get a size class; other rows say once, few or many, or leave the size out.

>TRBJ2-5|14|once|.|TRBV5-4
CASSWGGPQETQYF
TGTGCCAGCAGCTGGGGGGGGCCCCAAGAGACCCAGTACTTC
>TRBJ2-5|11|.|.|TRBV18
CASSPGETQYF
TGTGCCAGCTCCCCCGGGGAGACCCAGTACTTC
>TRBJ2-5|13|.|.|TRBV7-9
CASSRTDQETQYF
TGTGCCAGCAGCAGGACAGACCAAGAGACCCAGTACTTC
>TRBJ2-3|16|.|TRBD1|TRBV6-6
CASSSTGTGVTDTQYF
TGTGCCAGCAGTTCCACCGGGACAGGGGTGACAGATACGCAGTATTTT
>TRBJ1-2|13|.|TRBD1|TRBV28
CASRRQGSYGYTF
TGTGCCAGCAGACGACAGGGCTCCTATGGCTACACCTTC
>TRBJ2-7|12|many|.|TRBV5-1
CASSFTRDEQYF
TGCGCCAGCAGCTTTACAAGGGACGAGCAGTACTTC
>TRBJ2-2|18|.|.|TRBV4-2
CASSPGQAWGDNTGELFF
TGTGCCAGCAGCCCAGGACAAGCCTGGGGGGATAACACCGGGGAGCTGTTTTTT
>TRBJ1-1|15|.|.|TRBV19
CASSIAAGMNTEAFF
TGTGCCAGTAGTATAGCGGCAGGAATGAACACTGAAGCTTTCTTT
>TRBJ2-3|13|.|.|TRBV11-3
CASSPTGADTQYF
TGTGCCAGCAGCCCCACCGGGGCGGATACGCAGTATTTT
>TRBJ2-7|14|.|TRBD1|TRBV5-1
CASSLSTGLNEQYF
TGCGCCAGCAGCTTGTCGACAGGGCTCAACGAGCAGTACTTC
>TRBJ2-4|18|.|.|TRBV4-1
CASSPPFPGSLAKNIQYF
TGCGCCAGCAGCCCGCCTTTCCCCGGGAGCTTAGCCAAAAACATTCAGTACTTC
>TRBJ2-3|13|.|.|TRBV4-1
CASSQEGTDTQYF
TGCGCCAGCAGCCAAGAGGGAACAGATACGCAGTATTTT
>TRBJ1-2|14|.|.|TRBV28
CASSLQTGNYGYTF
TGTGCCAGCAGTTTACAGACAGGAAACTATGGCTACACCTTC
>TRBJ2-2|16|.|.|TRBV27
CASMGHGGEVTGELFF
TGTGCCAGCATGGGACATGGGGGCGAGGTCACCGGGGAGCTGTTTTTT
>TRBJ2-3|14|.|.|TRBV10-3
CANSYGAGTDTQYF
TGTGCCAACTCTTACGGGGCCGGCACAGATACGCAGTATTTT
>TRBJ2-5|15|.|TRBD2|TRBV5-1
CASSLLAGNQETQYF
TGCGCCAGCAGCTTGCTAGCGGGGAACCAAGAGACCCAGTACTTC
>TRBJ2-7|15|few|TRBD1|TRBV6-5
CASRRDRQGALEQYF
TGTGCCAGCAGGAGAGACAGACAGGGGGCCCTCGAGCAGTACTTC
>TRBJ1-6|17|.|TRBD1|TRBV27
CASSPVLQGVENSPLHF
TGTGCCAGCAGCCCCGTCCTACAGGGGGTCGAGAATTCACCCCTCCACTTT
>TRBJ2-7|19|.|TRBD2|TRBV7-8
CASSPRVLTLAGGRYEQYF
TGTGCCAGCAGCCCTCGAGTCCTCACTTTAGCGGGAGGGCGGTACGAGCAGTACTTC
>TRBJ2-5|16|.|TRBD2|TRBV5-1
CASSISAGTSKETQYF
TGCGCCAGCAGCATATCGGCCGGGACTAGCAAGGAGACCCAGTACTTC
>TRBJ2-2|13|.|.|TRBV11-1
CASSLGAGGELFF
TGTGCCAGCAGCTTAGGGGCGGGCGGGGAGCTGTTTTTT
>TRBJ1-5|14|.|.|TRBV11-2
CASSLDRVNQPQHF
TGTGCCAGCAGCTTAGACAGGGTCAATCAGCCCCAGCATTTT
>TRBJ2-3|13|.|.|TRBV29-1
CSVRRPFTDTQYF
TGCAGCGTTCGTCGACCGTTCACAGATACGCAGTATTTT
>TRBJ2-1|16|.|TRBD2|TRBV28
CASSILAGGPGNEQFF
TGTGCCAGCAGTATACTAGCGGGGGGGCCTGGGAATGAGCAGTTCTTC
>TRBJ2-1|15|.|TRBD2|TRBV7-3
CASSHSGSSYNEQFF
TGTGCCAGCAGCCATAGCGGGAGCTCCTACAATGAGCAGTTCTTC
>TRBJ1-2|14|.|.|TRBV11-2
CASSYGLGSDGYTF
TGTGCCAGCAGCTACGGGCTGGGCAGCGATGGCTACACCTTC
>TRBJ2-1|13|.|.|TRBV11-2
CASSLESLNEQFF
TGTGCCAGCAGCTTAGAGTCCCTCAATGAGCAGTTCTTC
>TRBJ1-5|16|once|.|TRBV30
CAWSVGSSGNNQPQHF
TGTGCCTGGAGTGTAGGATCCTCAGGAAACAATCAGCCCCAGCATTTT
>TRBJ2-1|18|.|TRBD2|TRBV7-2
CASSYLRTSPLSYNEQFF
TGTGCCAGCAGTTATCTCAGGACTAGCCCCCTCTCCTACAATGAGCAGTTCTTC
>TRBJ2-7|16|.|.|TRBV7-8
CASSLDEGGRPYEQYF
TGTGCCAGCAGCTTAGATGAGGGGGGTAGACCCTACGAGCAGTACTTC
>TRBJ2-3|14|.|TRBD2|TRBV7-9
CASSPGLAQDTQYF
TGTGCCAGCAGCCCCGGACTAGCACAAGATACGCAGTATTTT
>TRBJ2-3|20|.|TRBD2|TRBV10-2
CASSESLRSGGPRNTDTQYF
TGCGCCAGCAGTGAGTCTTTGCGTAGCGGGGGCCCACGAAACACAGATACGCAGTATTTT
>TRBJ2-3|16|.|.|TRBV5-1
CASSLGGPTSTDTQYF
TGCGCCAGCAGCTTGGGGGGGCCGACGAGCACAGATACGCAGTATTTT
>TRBJ2-5|16|.|TRBD2|TRBV18
CASSPPFGLAGETQYF
TGTGCCAGCTCACCACCCTTCGGACTAGCGGGCGAGACCCAGTACTTC
>TRBJ2-5|14|.|TRBD2|TRBV7-6
CASSLAGGQETQYF
TGTGCCAGCAGCTTAGCGGGAGGGCAAGAGACCCAGTACTTC
>TRBJ2-1|14|.|TRBD2|TRBV7-3
CASSPQSAGGPQFF
TGTGCCAGCAGCCCGCAATCCGCGGGGGGTCCGCAGTTCTTC
>TRBJ2-7|13|.|TRBD1|TRBV28
CASSSGQGYEQYF
TGTGCCAGCAGTTCCGGACAGGGCTACGAGCAGTACTTC
>TRBJ2-7|13|once|TRBD2|TRBV27
CASALGGAYEQYF
TGTGCCAGCGCCCTTGGGGGGGCCTACGAGCAGTACTTC
>TRBJ2-2|13|.|TRBD1|TRBV27
CASIQGLTGELFF
TGTGCCAGCATACAGGGGCTCACCGGGGAGCTGTTTTTT
>TRBJ2-5|12|.|.|TRBV29-1
CSVLGRWETQYF
TGCAGCGTTCTAGGTCGATGGGAGACCCAGTACTTC
>TRBJ2-3|15|.|.|TRBV7-6
CATKYSPASTDTQYF
TGTGCCACAAAGTACAGCCCAGCTAGCACAGATACGCAGTATTTT
>TRBJ2-3|16|.|.|TRBV28
CASSPTRAISADTQYF
TGTGCCAGCAGTCCTACACGGGCTATCTCAGCAGATACGCAGTATTTT
>TRBJ2-2|13|.|.|TRBV7-2
CASSLELAGELFF
TGTGCCAGCAGCTTAGAACTAGCCGGGGAGCTGTTTTTT
>TRBJ1-1|15|.|.|TRBV7-2
CASSPRTLMNTEAFF
TGTGCCAGCAGCCCCCGGACACTTATGAACACTGAAGCTTTCTTT
>TRBJ2-5|11|.|.|TRBV5-6
CASSWQETQYF
TGTGCCAGCAGCTGGCAAGAGACCCAGTACTTC
>TRBJ2-5|16|.|TRBD2|TRBV5-1
CASSLALAGGQETQYF
TGCGCCAGCAGCTTGGCCCTAGCGGGGGGGCAAGAGACCCAGTACTTC
>TRBJ1-6|15|few|.|TRBV11-2
CASSLEAARGSPLHF
TGTGCCAGCAGCTTAGAGGCGGCTAGGGGTTCACCCCTCCACTTT
>TRBJ1-6|12|.|.|TRBV6-6
CASSSRVSPLHF
TGTGCCAGCAGTTCCAGGGTCTCACCCCTCCACTTT
>TRBJ2-3|14|.|TRBD2|TRBV19
CASRPGLAIDTQYF
TGTGCCAGTAGACCGGGACTAGCTATAGATACGCAGTATTTT
>TRBJ2-3|17|.|.|TRBV4-1
CASSQDEYREETDTQYF
TGCGCCAGCAGCCAAGATGAGTATAGGGAAGAAACTGATACGCAGTATTTT
>TRBJ1-1|14|.|.|TRBV7-6
CASSVGHLNTEAFF
TGTGCCAGCAGCGTGGGACACCTGAACACTGAAGCTTTCTTT
>TRBJ2-7|15|.|TRBD1|TRBV5-1
CASSPRTGQAYEQYF
TGCGCCAGCAGCCCCCGGACAGGGCAGGCCTACGAGCAGTACTTC
>TRBJ2-2|12|.|.|TRBV4-1
CASSPHTGELFF
TGCGCCAGCAGCCCCCACACCGGGGAGCTGTTTTTT
>TRBJ2-1|19|.|TRBD2|TRBV7-8
CASSPSTVMGGSPYNEQFF
TGTGCCAGCAGCCCCAGCACTGTAATGGGGGGGTCCCCATACAATGAGCAGTTCTTC
>TRBJ2-7|13|.|.|TRBV7-9
CASSEPAAYEQYF
TGTGCCAGCAGCGAACCGGCAGCCTACGAGCAGTACTTC
>TRBJ2-1|14|.|.|TRBV5-6
CASSRTTPYNEQFF
TGTGCCAGCAGCCGGACAACGCCCTACAATGAGCAGTTCTTC
>TRBJ2-1|13|.|.|TRBV18
CASSQKGSGEQFF
TGTGCCAGCTCCCAAAAGGGGTCGGGTGAGCAGTTCTTC